The sequence of this T cell receptor beta chain was determined in a study of blood T cell repertoires in COVID-19. V lost 5 bases and J lost 1; bases outside the gene matches: 2. The CDR3 is made up of 14 amino acids. From germline, CDR1 is WNHNN and CDR2 SYGVQD (reference sequence). The protocol was immunoSEQ multiplex PCR, while the TCRdb copy is restricted to in-frame clones and leaves out a portion. Of roughly 70,000 clones detected, 90% appear once; the ten largest clones hold 6.9%. The genes are TRBV10-1 and TRBJ1-1; TRBD1 aligns across 9 bases. The sequenced sample was peripheral blood. The clonotype comes from a human donor in a cohort sampled during active COVID-19. Here the CDR3 DNA reads TGCGCCAGCAGTCGACAGGGGGGGAACACTGAAGCTTTCTTT. Encoded protein: CASSRQGGNTEAFF.